This T cell receptor beta chain was identified in a study of neurological immune-mediated disorders. The germline gives CDR1 SGHTA, CDR2 FQGNSA. V was clipped by 5 bases and J by 3 bases; unmatched bases: 8. CDR3 length equals 17 residues. Over 160 million TCR-beta sequences, together covering 15-18 subjects, were produced by every individual sequencing run that was carried out. TCRdb independently ran MiXCR on the 5' RACE reads; one entry per CDR3 protein. In the table there are around 79,000 distinct CDR3 sequences, 13% to 15% of which are singletons. This clonotype was seen many times. This chain links TRBV7-2 with TRBJ2-5; 14 bases are a match to TRBD2. The TCR was taken from a woman aged 50 to 60 in good health. Sequencing input: PBMCs. The CDR3 DNA reads TGTGCCAGCAGCCCCCGCCTGACTAGCGGGGGGGAAGAGACCCAGTACTTC. As protein: CASSPRLTSGGEETQYF.